The 19 T cell receptor beta chains listed next were all sequenced from one sample in a study of radiotherapy plus CTLA-4 blockade in lung cancer. Repertoires were generated with immunoSEQ multiplex PCR, while TCRdb's copy carries only in-frame clones and drops some. The repertoire has some 110,000 clones, roughly four fifths of them found once; the top ten carry about 3.3%. This sample comprised peripheral blood, obtained from a patient treated with radiotherapy plus ipilimumab. These receptors were taken from a human donor with non-small cell lung cancer that progressed on radiotherapy plus ipilimumab. Some clones in this sample may be carry-over from other donors' samples.

The chain employs TRBV5-1 and TRBJ2-1, with 10 bases aligning to TRBD1. J gave up 5 bases and V 0 bases, and 8 bases lay outside the gene matches. CDR1 is SGHRS, CDR2 YFSETQ, per germline. CDR3 size: 17 residues. The CDR3 region is CASSLELPGTGDNEQFF. Written as DNA, the CDR3 is TGCGCCAGCAGCTTGGAGCTCCCCGGGACAGGGGACAATGAGCAGTTCTTC.

Comment on this clone: This specimen includes other DNA sequences encoding the same CDR3. This chain connects TRBV7-2 to TRBJ1-1; TRBD1 aligns across 7 bases. This CDR3 is 14 amino acids long. With V trimmed by 0 bases and J by 4 bases, 2 bases remained unmatched. The germline V gene has CDR1 SGHTA and CDR2 FQGNSA. CDR3 coding DNA: TGTGCCAGCAGCTTAGCAGGGGGCTTCACTGAAGCTTTCTTT. This sequence encodes CASSLAGGFTEAFF.

V and J are TRBV6-1 and TRBJ2-5; TRBD1 or TRBD2 may be the D gene (5 bases each). Germline assignment: CDR1 MNHNS and CDR2 SASEGT. V lost 4 bases to trimming and J lost 5 bases, with 17 bases between them. The CDR3 is 15 amino acids. The CDR3 spells CASSVSFRDGETQYF. As DNA, the CDR3 is TGTGCCAGCAGTGTTTCGTTCCGGGACGGCGAGACCCAGTACTTC.

V is TRBV11-2 and J is TRBJ2-2, with D possibly matching TRBD1 (5 bases). Trimming took off 4 bases at V and 6 bases at J, with 15 bases between the two ends. The germline V gene encodes CDR1 SGHAT and CDR2 FQNNGV. The CDR3 runs to 15 residues. The CDR3 loop reads CASSWGASYAGELFF. CDR3 coding DNA: TGTGCCAGCAGCTGGGGCGCCTCATACGCCGGGGAGCTGTTTTTT.

This chain links TRBV2 with TRBJ2-3, with D maybe TRBD2 (5 bases). The CDR3 loop spans 15 amino acids. Germline V gene data show CDR1 as SNHLY and CDR2 as FYNNEI. Trimming pared 5 bases from V and 0 bases from J, leaving 12 bases between. The CDR3 region has the DNA TGTGCCAGCAGTCCGGACTGGTGGAGCACAGATACGCAGTATTTT. Translated, it gives CASSPDWWSTDTQYF.

This clone has just one count. The chain joins TRBV7-3 to TRBJ2-1, with D perhaps TRBD1 (5 bases). The CDR3 spans 15 residues. The germline V gene has CDR1 SGHTA and CDR2 FQGTGA. Trimming shortened V by 2 bases and J by 4 bases, and 12 bases separated the two germline ends. The CDR3 spells CASSLQGARYNEQFF. The CDR3 region has the DNA TGTGCCAGCAGCTTACAAGGGGCGCGTTACAATGAGCAGTTCTTC.

The chain couples TRBV5-1 to TRBJ1-5; D gene uncertain. The CDR3 has 12 amino acids. Germline lookup yields CDR1 SGHRS and CDR2 YFSETQ. Trimming stripped 0 bases from V and 7 bases from J, with 5 bases between. CDR3 coding DNA: TGCGCCAGCAGCTTGGATGGGCAGCCCCAGCATTTT. Translated: CASSLDGQPQHF.

The rearrangement uses TRBV9 and TRBJ2-5, with TRBD2 as a possible D gene (6 bases). V was pared by 4 bases and J by 5 bases, with 21 bases between. This CDR3 spans 16 amino acids. Germline CDR1 and CDR2: SGDLS and YYNGEE. The CDR3 here is CASSLGGVWTGETQYF. DNA for the CDR3: TGTGCCAGCAGCTTGGGGGGTGTGTGGACTGGGGAGACCCAGTACTTC.

V gene TRBV25-1 combines with J gene TRBJ2-3; no reliable D call. V was shortened by 3 bases and J by 0 bases, with 10 bases between the two germline ends. The CDR3 totals 15 residues. Germline V gene data show CDR1 as MGHDK and CDR2 as SYGVNS. CDR3 bases: TGTGCCAGCAGTGAGACAAGGTCTAGCACAGATACGCAGTATTTT. It is translated as CASSETRSSTDTQYF.

The chain couples TRBV7-6 to TRBJ1-2; D is ambiguous. Germline V CDR1 and CDR2: SGHVS, FNYEAQ. CDR3 length: 14 residues. V lost 5 bases and J lost 5, with 15 bases in between. DNA for the CDR3: TGTGCCAGCAGCCCTCTCAGAGTGGATTATGGCTACACCTTC. Its translation is CASSPLRVDYGYTF. The full variable domain, completed using reference TRBV7-6 and TRBJ1-2, is GAGVSQSPRYKVTKRGQDVALRCDPISGHVSLYWYRQALGQGPEFLTYFNYEAQQDKSGLPNDRFSAERPEGSISTLTIQRTEQRDSAMYRCASSPLRVDYGYTFGSGTRLTVV.

The J gene is TRBJ2-1, the V gene TRBV29-1; 7 bases are a match to TRBD1. Unmatched junction bases numbered 7, after V lost 6 bases and J lost 5 bases. The CDR3 consists of 13 residues. The germline V gene has CDR1 SQVTM and CDR2 ANQGSEA. This chain's CDR3 is CSVQGKSHNEQFF. For the CDR3, the DNA is TGCAGCGTACAGGGGAAGTCTCACAATGAGCAGTTCTTC.

In nucleotides, the CDR3 is TGTGCCAGCAGCTTGGAGCAGGAGTATAACTATGGCTACACCTTC. Translated: CASSLEQEYNYGYTF. The gene calls are TRBV5-4 and TRBJ1-2; no firm D call. Germline V gene sequence: CDR1 SGHNT, CDR2 YYREEE (reference sequence). V was shortened by 0 bases and J by 1 base, with 10 bases between the two germline ends. This CDR3 region has 15 residues.

The chain joins TRBV6-1 to TRBJ2-6, with D perhaps matching TRBD2 (5 bases). Trimming left V 10 bases short and J 0 bases short, with 7 bases between. This CDR3 is 13 amino acids long. Per germline, CDR1 MNHNS and CDR2 SASEGT. CDR3 amino acids: CATEGSGANVLTF. DNA for the CDR3: TGTGCCACCGAGGGCTCTGGGGCCAACGTCCTGACTTTC.

V usage is TRBV4-1 and J usage is TRBJ2-2, with D hard to call. In germline, CDR1 is MGHRA, CDR2 YSYEKL. Trimming pared 3 bases from V and 8 bases from J, leaving 16 bases between. The CDR3 runs to 15 residues. The CDR3 reads CASSQQHTTPGELFF. The CDR3 coding sequence is TGCGCCAGCAGCCAGCAGCACACCACACCAGGGGAGCTGTTTTTT.

DNA of the CDR3: TGTGCCAGCAGCTTAACTGGACGGACTATTGCTAACTATGGCTACACCTTC. Translation: CASSLTGRTIANYGYTF. J is TRBJ1-2 and V is TRBV11-1; D is uncertain. This CDR3 contains 17 residues. Germline V gives CDR1 SGHAT, CDR2 FQDESV (reference sequence). V was pared by 2 bases and J by 0 bases, with 16 bases between.

The chain combines TRBV7-2 with TRBJ2-1; 8 nucleotides match TRBD2. Germline V gene sequence: CDR1 SGHTA, CDR2 FQGNSA. This CDR3 has 16 residues. V lost 4 bases to trimming and J lost 8 bases; unmatched junction nucleotides: 13. The CDR3 loop is CASSSLSGALLYEQFF. CDR3 sequence (DNA): TGTGCCAGCAGCTCTCTTAGCGGGGCCCTGCTCTATGAGCAGTTCTTC.

This clone has only one observation. The chain has TRBV9 and TRBJ1-5, with D possibly matching TRBD1 (6 bases). The V end was cut by 3 bases, the J end by 4 bases, with 14 bases between. CDR1 and CDR2 from the germline V gene are SGDLS and YYNGEE. This CDR3 is built from 15 residues. CDR3 amino acids: CASSGGGRGNQPQHF. The CDR3 DNA is TGTGCCAGCAGCGGAGGGGGACGGGGGAATCAGCCCCAGCATTTT.

The chain links TRBV28 to TRBJ1-2, with TRBD1 identical over 7 bases. Germline CDR1 is MDHEN and CDR2 is SYDVKM. The CDR3 contains 15 residues. Germline trimming cut 7 bases from V and 6 bases from J; bases unmatched to any gene: 14. The CDR3 spells CASINNRGKSHGYTF. The CDR3 nucleotides are TGTGCCAGCATCAACAACAGGGGAAAGTCTCATGGCTACACCTTC.

The chain is built from TRBV4-1 and TRBJ1-3; 10 bases match TRBD1. Germline V gives CDR1 MGHRA, CDR2 YSYEKL. The CDR3 covers 19 residues. With V trimmed by 0 bases and J by 3 bases, 11 bases remained unmatched. The CDR3 sequence: CASSQERGQGSFSGNTIYF. CDR3 DNA: TGCGCCAGCAGCCAAGAGCGGGGACAGGGGAGCTTCAGTGGAAACACCATATATTTT.